This T cell receptor beta chain was profiled in a study of blood T cell repertoires in COVID-19. At the level of the study: Material from acute and convalescent COVID-19 was sourced from the United States, Italy and Spain. PBMCs, B-cell-depleted T cells, or T cells were the source of the cDNA or gDNA that made up the material.

Original handling: It was from reference gene primer amplification that nucleated cell counts were estimated. This table comes from immunoSEQ multiplex PCR, and its TCRdb copy is limited to in-frame clones, with some not included. For V, J and clone size, that table is used; D and trimming come from the DNA. The repertoire has over 130,000 clones, 80% to 90% of them found once; the top ten carry approximately 3.5%. Trimming took 3 bases from V and 2 from J; bases not matched to a gene: 6. This CDR3 is built from 15 residues. Per germline, CDR1 SGHTA and CDR2 FQGNSA. This chain joins TRBV7-2 and TRBJ2-7; 8 positions agree with TRBD2. The clonotype was recovered from a man aged 65-85 years with acute or convalescent COVID-19. Sequences were obtained from peripheral blood. The CDR3 sequence: CASSFSSGSPYEQYF. For the CDR3, the DNA is TGTGCCAGCAGCTTTAGCAGCGGGAGCCCCTACGAGCAGTACTTC.